This T cell receptor (beta chain) was identified in a study of T cells in Graves' hyperthyroidism and ophthalmopathy. The CDR3 sequence is 15 residues long. The germline V gene has CDR1 PRHDT and CDR2 FYEKMQ (reference sequence). V gave up 5 bases and J gave up 1 base, with 12 bases separating them. This clonotype was observed many times. Amplified TCR beta CDR3 regions came from RNA transcripts. First-round RT-PCR with HTBI primers amplified the TCR CDR3 region. One entry per CDR3 protein results from TCRdb running MiXCR on the multiplex PCR reads. Here the sample spans about 180,000 distinct CDR3 sequences, about a sixth being singletons.

The TCR comes from a woman in her 50s with Graves' hyperthyroidism. The sequenced material came from blood. The chain couples TRBV13 to TRBJ2-1; tentatively, D is TRBD1 or TRBD2 (5 bases each). CDR3 loop: CASSPRDHSYNEQFF. Written as DNA, the CDR3 is TGTGCCAGCAGCCCTCGGGACCATTCCTACAATGAGCAGTTCTTC. The full variable domain, its missing parts supplied by reference TRBV13 and TRBJ2-1, is AAGVIQSPRHLIKEKRETATLKCYPIPRHDTVYWYQQGPGQDPQFLISFYEKMQSDKGSIPDRFSAQQFSDYHSELNMSSLELGDSALYFCASSPRDHSYNEQFFGPGTRLTVL.